This T cell receptor beta chain was profiled in a study of Tregs in tolerant kidney transplant recipients. Whole-study results and caveats: Findings come from small patient numbers and require larger validation.

As for this clone: Its target is unknown.

The data were produced by immunoSEQ multiplex PCR, yet TCRdb's version contains in-frame clones alone and is incomplete. The table shows some 240,000 clones, with about 86% occurring only once. After removal of 4 bases from V and 3 bases from J, the junction contained 7 bases not matched to a gene. The CDR3 length is 15 residues. Germline CDR1 reads MNHNY; CDR2 reads SVGAGI (reference sequence). The sequence was collected from a human donor in good health. The chain employs TRBV6-6 and TRBJ1-1; 8 nucleotides match TRBD1. Sequencing was carried out using CD4+ T cells from blood. The CDR3 coding sequence is TGTGCCAGCAGTTGGACGACAGGGGATTACACTGAAGCTTTCTTT. It yields the protein CASSWTTGDYTEAFF.